This entry features one T cell receptor (beta chain) sequence. Libraries were prepared by immunoSEQ multiplex PCR; TCRdb keeps only in-frame clonotypes and omits some of them. The sample has about 170,000 clones, more than 85% seen once; the top ten hold 0.95% to 1.5%. The length of the CDR3 is 14 residues. This entry comes from a study of blood T cell repertoires in COVID-19. The sample consisted of PBMCs or T cells enriched from blood (not recorded which). The receptor comes from a human donor with acute COVID-19. The donor label of this sample is uncertain. The V gene is TRBV21-1, the J gene TRBJ1-5. TRBV21-1 is a pseudogene locus. Written as DNA, the CDR3 is TGTGCCAGCAGCGGAAACGGAGACAATCAGCCCCAGCATTTT. It is translated as CASSGNGDNQPQHF.